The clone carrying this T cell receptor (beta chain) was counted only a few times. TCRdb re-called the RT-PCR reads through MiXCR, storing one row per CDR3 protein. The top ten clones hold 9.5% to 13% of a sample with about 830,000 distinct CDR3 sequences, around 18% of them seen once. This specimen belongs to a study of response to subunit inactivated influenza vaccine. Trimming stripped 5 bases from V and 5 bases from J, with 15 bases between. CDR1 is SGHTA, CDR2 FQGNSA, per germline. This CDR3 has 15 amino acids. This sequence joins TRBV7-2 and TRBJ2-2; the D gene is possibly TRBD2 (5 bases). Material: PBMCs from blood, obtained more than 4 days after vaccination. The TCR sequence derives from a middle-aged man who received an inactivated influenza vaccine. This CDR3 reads CASSPRGGGTGELFF. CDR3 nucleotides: TGTGCCAGCAGCCCTCGGGGTGGCGGGACCGGGGAGCTGTTTTTT.